Listed here are 2 T cell receptor beta chains from one sample, sequenced in a study of CD8 T cells in Susac syndrome. RNA totalling roughly 0.45 to 1 ug underwent reverse transcription with random hexamers. MiXCR was run by TCRdb on the immunoSEQ multiplex PCR reads, yielding one entry per CDR3 protein. The repertoire holds 150,000 to 200,000 distinct CDR3 sequences, roughly nine tenths seen once, with around 0.08% in the top ten. Sequenced: CD4+ T cells from PBMCs. Source of these receptors: a human donor in good health.

The V and J genes are TRBV7-2 and TRBJ2-5, with TRBD2 as a possible D gene (5 bases). Looked up from germline, CDR1 is SGHTA and CDR2 is FQGNSA. Trimming pared 1 base from V and 4 bases from J, leaving 10 bases between. The length of the CDR3 is 14 residues. CDR3 DNA sequence: TGTGCCAGCAGCTTAGACACCAGCGGAGAGACCCAGTACTTC. It yields the protein CASSLDTSGETQYF.

V and J are TRBV9 and TRBJ2-2; no clear D. V shed 0 bases and J shed 6 bases, with 6 bases lying between them. The CDR3 runs 13 residues. Germline loops: CDR1 SGDLS, CDR2 YYNGEE. Written as DNA, the CDR3 is TGTGCCAGCAGCGTAGGGCACCCCGGGGAGCTGTTTTTT. This translates into CASSVGHPGELFF.